These 23 T cell receptor beta chains were sequenced from one sample in a study of OX40 agonist ivuxolimab in advanced cancers. Sequencing was performed with immunoSEQ multiplex PCR; in TCRdb, only in-frame clones are kept and a portion is missing. The repertoire consists of some 86,000 clones, with about 91% occurring once and the leading ten covering roughly 6.9%. Sequenced material: CD4+ or CD8+ T cells sorted from blood, taken in a trial of the OX40 agonist ivuxolimab. All receptors derive from an adult with an advanced solid tumor such as melanoma, head and neck, liver or kidney cancer.

The chain carries TRBV5-1 and TRBJ1-1; D not certain. Germline CDR1 reads SGHRS; CDR2 reads YFSETQ. This CDR3 has 13 amino acids. The V end lost 0 bases, the J end lost 5 bases, and 8 bases lay between the germline ends. Written as DNA, the CDR3 is TGCGCCAGCAGCTTGGAAGGGTGGACTGAAGCTTTCTTT. Protein: CASSLEGWTEAFF.

The rearrangement uses TRBV19 and TRBJ1-5; 8 bases align to TRBD1. Germline CDR1 LNHDA, CDR2 SQIVND (reference sequence). The trim removed 5 bases at V and 3 bases at J, leaving 9 bases unmatched. The CDR3 consists of 16 residues. The CDR3 nucleotides are TGTGCCAGTAGTTGGGGTCAGGGGGCGCACAATCAGCCCCAGCATTTT. This codes for CASSWGQGAHNQPQHF.

V and J are TRBV27 and TRBJ1-2, with 8 bases lining up with TRBD1. CDR1 is MNHEY, CDR2 SMNVEV, per germline (reference sequence). This CDR3 is 15 amino acids long. The V segment lost 6 bases and the J segment 5 bases; nucleotides outside the gene matches: 11. As DNA, the CDR3 is TGTGCCAGCAGATTGACGGTGACAGGGGTATATGGCTACACCTTC. It encodes CASRLTVTGVYGYTF.

CDR3: CASSPPNLLAEQYF. The CDR3 region has the DNA TGTGCCAGCTCACCACCGAATCTCCTCGCCGAGCAGTACTTC. The chain has TRBV18 and TRBJ2-7; no clear D. The ends were cut back, 0 bases at V and 6 bases at J, with 12 bases in the middle. CDR1 and CDR2 (germline): KGHSH, LQKENI. The length of the CDR3 is 14 residues.

J is TRBJ1-2 and V is TRBV6-5; possibly TRBD1 for D (5 bases). This CDR3 contains 14 residues. V was shortened by 7 bases and J by 5 bases, with 17 bases between the two germline ends. CDR1 and CDR2 (germline): MNHEY, SVGAGI. CDR3 nucleotide sequence: TGTGCCAGCATGGGGTTCCGGGGCGGGTATGGCTACACCTTC. Protein sequence: CASMGFRGGYGYTF.

This chain links TRBV5-1 with TRBJ1-1; D ambiguous. The V gene's germline CDR1 is SGHRS and CDR2 YFSETQ. The length of the CDR3 is 14 residues. V gave up 3 bases and J gave up 1 base, with 10 bases separating them. CDR3 nucleotides: TGCGCCAGCAGCTCCGGGATGCCGAACACTGAAGCTTTCTTT. Residues: CASSSGMPNTEAFF.

The chain is built from TRBV6-5 and TRBJ1-2, with 9 bases matching TRBD1. From germline, CDR1 is MNHEY and CDR2 SVGAGI. The CDR3 consists of 15 residues. J lost 3 bases, V lost 7 bases, and 9 bases had no gene match. The CDR3 spells CASTTRQGGHYGYTF. For the CDR3, the DNA is TGTGCCAGCACCACAAGACAGGGGGGGCACTATGGCTACACCTTC.

The genes are TRBV5-6 and TRBJ2-7; D call uncertain. Germline V gives CDR1 SGHDT, CDR2 YYEEEE. The CDR3 covers 15 residues. V dropped 1 base and J dropped 4 bases, with 15 bases sitting between them. CDR3 coding DNA: TGTGCCAGCAGCTTGACTGTGCTCTCCCCTTACGAGCAGTACTTC. Protein: CASSLTVLSPYEQYF.

The chain is built from TRBV25-1 and TRBJ1-6; D gene ambiguous. Trimming stripped 1 base from V and 9 bases from J, with 13 bases between. Germline assignment: CDR1 MGHDK and CDR2 SYGVNS. This CDR3 is built from 15 residues. Here the CDR3 DNA reads TGTGCCAGCAGTGAATCGGGCAGTACTCCTTCACCCCTCCACTTT. This codes for CASSESGSTPSPLHF.

This chain uses TRBV4-2 with TRBJ2-1, with D maybe TRBD1 (5 bases). CDR1 and CDR2 from the germline V gene are LGHNA and YNFKEQ. There are 14 residues in the CDR3. The V end was cut by 1 base, the J end by 1 base, with 5 bases between. In nucleotides, the CDR3 is TGTGCCAGCAGCCAAGGACAGTCCTACAATGAGCAGTTCTTC. Amino acids: CASSQGQSYNEQFF.

This clone was seen just once. The CDR3 nucleotides read TGTGCCAGCAGCTTAGCGGGAGGGGAAGTTGAGCAGTACTTC. It yields the protein CASSLAGGEVEQYF. The rearrangement links TRBV7-6 to TRBJ2-7; 7 bases agree with TRBD2. From germline, CDR1 is SGHVS and CDR2 FNYEAQ. V dropped 0 bases and J dropped 7; count of bases not matched to a gene: 6. The CDR3 consists of 14 residues.

The chain recombines TRBV19 with TRBJ1-2; 7 bases match TRBD1. V lost 5 bases to trimming and J lost 4 bases; unmatched junction nucleotides: 4. This CDR3 is 13 amino acids long. Germline CDR1 and CDR2: LNHDA and SQIVND (reference sequence). The CDR3 region is CASSPQGGYGYTF. In nucleotides, the CDR3 is TGTGCCAGTAGTCCCCAGGGGGGCTATGGCTACACCTTC.

In this sample, this clone turned up once. DNA for the CDR3: TGTGCCTGGGTCCCTGGAAACACCATATATTTT. Translation gives CAWVPGNTIYF. The chain employs TRBV30 and TRBJ1-3; D is undetermined. V was pared by 5 bases and J by 2 bases, with 4 bases between. CDR1 and CDR2 from the germline V gene are GTSNPN and SVGIG (reference sequence). CDR3 length: 11 amino acids.

The CDR3 nucleotides read TGTGCCAGCAGTTTAGGAGCGACCTTAAGCGAGCAGTACTTC. Its translation: CASSLGATLSEQYF. The chain couples TRBV27 to TRBJ2-5; D is ambiguous. Near its end, the DNA agrees better with TRBJ2-7, so the J call may be wrong. The CDR3 is 14 amino acids. CDR1 is MNHEY and CDR2 is SMNVEV in the germline V gene (reference sequence).

The chain employs TRBV18 and TRBJ1-5; 9 positions match TRBD1. The germline gives CDR1 KGHSH, CDR2 LQKENI. The CDR3 consists of 15 residues. J was trimmed by 7 bases and V by 3 bases; bases with no gene match: 7. The CDR3 coding sequence is TGTGCCAGCTCACCCGAGGGACAGGGAAGGCAGCCCCAGCATTTT. It is translated as CASSPEGQGRQPQHF. Drawing the rest from reference TRBV18 and TRBJ1-5, the complete variable domain is NAGVMQNPRHLVRRRGQEARLRCSPMKGHSHVYWYRQLPEEGLKFMVYLQKENIIDESGMPKERFSAEFPKEGPSILRIQQVVRGDSAAYFCASSPEGQGRQPQHFGDGTRLSIL.

The genes are TRBV7-8 and TRBJ2-3; TRBD1 agrees at 9 bases. Germline lookup yields CDR1 SGHVS and CDR2 FQNEAQ. The CDR3 loop spans 15 amino acids. Trimming cost V 3 bases and J 1 base; bases outside gene matches: 2. CDR3 sequence: CASSLRDRGTDTQYF. CDR3 sequence (DNA): TGTGCCAGCAGCTTGAGGGACAGGGGCACAGATACGCAGTATTTT. The whole variable domain, remainder taken from reference TRBV7-8 and TRBJ2-3, is GAGVSQSPRYKVAKRGQDVALRCDPISGHVSLFWYQQALGQGPEFLTYFQNEAQLDKSGLPSDRFFAERPEGSVSTLKIQRTQQEDSAVYLCASSLRDRGTDTQYFGPGTRLTVL.

Here the CDR3 reads CASGWGATNEQFF. For the CDR3, the DNA is TGTGCCAGCGGGTGGGGAGCTACCAATGAGCAGTTCTTC. V usage is TRBV2 and J usage is TRBJ2-1; the D gene is possibly TRBD2 (5 bases). The germline V and J ends were trimmed by 8 bases and 6 bases, with 14 bases remaining between them. The CDR3 is 13 amino acids. Germline-derived CDR1 and CDR2 are SNHLY and FYNNEI.

This sequence joins TRBV5-1 and TRBJ2-7; D not certain. The CDR3 has 14 amino acids. The germline gives CDR1 SGHRS, CDR2 YFSETQ. V lost 0 bases and J 6 bases, leaving 13 bases between the germline ends. The CDR3 DNA is TGCGCCAGCAGCTTGGGCCCTGGAAGGGCCGAGCAGTACTTC. Its protein product is CASSLGPGRAEQYF.

The chain employs TRBV10-2 and TRBJ2-2; D is unclear. The CDR3 is made up of 12 amino acids. V was shortened by 0 bases and J by 7 bases, with 3 bases between the two germline ends. Per the germline V gene, CDR1 is WSHSY and CDR2 is SAAADI. The CDR3 here is CASSESGGELFF. The CDR3 DNA reads TGCGCCAGCAGTGAGTCAGGCGGGGAGCTGTTTTTT.

This chain connects TRBV6-6 to TRBJ1-2; tentative D call: TRBD1 (6 bases). Germline V lookup: CDR1 MNHNY, CDR2 SVGAGI (reference sequence). V gave up 6 bases and J gave up 5 bases, with 13 bases separating them. CDR3 size: 13 residues. The CDR3 protein is CASRGGTHYGYTF. Written as DNA, the CDR3 is TGTGCCAGCAGAGGAGGGACACATTATGGCTACACCTTC.

The V gene is TRBV6-6, the J gene TRBJ2-7, with D unresolved. The CDR3 extends over 15 amino acids. V was pared by 5 bases and J by 0 bases, with 14 bases between. CDR1 is MNHNY, CDR2 SVGAGI, per germline (reference sequence). In nucleotides, the CDR3 is TGTGCCAGCAGTCCCAGATGGACGAGCTCCTACGAGCAGTACTTC. It yields the protein CASSPRWTSSYEQYF.

The rearrangement links TRBV7-2 to TRBJ2-7, with D maybe TRBD2 (6 bases). This CDR3 has 14 residues. Trimming cost V 2 bases and J 2 bases, with 10 bases left between them. The V gene's germline CDR1 is SGHTA and CDR2 FQGNSA. The CDR3 DNA sequence: TGTGCCAGCAGCTTAATCCCGGGGGCCTACGAGCAGTACTTC. Residues: CASSLIPGAYEQYF.

This chain joins TRBV5-1 and TRBJ2-3; the D gene is possibly TRBD2 (7 bases). The CDR3 runs to 16 residues. V lost 0 bases and J lost 3, with 14 bases in between. The V gene's germline CDR1 is SGHRS and CDR2 YFSETQ. The CDR3 region is CASSLALGGVTDTQYF. The CDR3 region has the DNA TGCGCCAGCAGCTTGGCCTTAGGGGGGGTTACAGATACGCAGTATTTT.